Listed here are 20 T cell receptor beta chains from one sample, sequenced in a study of T cell repertoires in cytomegalovirus infection. From the reads, TCRdb called clonotypes with MiXCR, one entry per CDR3 protein. The table shows approximately 250,000 distinct CDR3 sequences, with roughly 10% occurring only once. Sequencing input: PBMCs. These receptors originate from a human donor in good health (CMV status not recorded). Some clones in this sample may be carry-over from other donors' samples.

CDR3 amino acids: CATQRQPYEQYF. The CDR3 DNA is TGTGCCACCCAGAGACAGCCCTACGAGCAGTACTTC. This chain joins TRBV10-3 and TRBJ2-7; D is possibly TRBD1 (5 bases). Germline CDR1 and CDR2: ENHRY and SYGVKD. The CDR3 runs 12 residues. V was shortened by 10 bases and J by 2 bases, with 12 bases between the two germline ends.

This clonotype was detected ten times or more. The chain has TRBV7-2 and TRBJ2-7, with 10 bases fitting TRBD2. CDR1 is SGHTA, CDR2 FQGNSA, per germline. The CDR3 loop spans 15 amino acids. The V and J ends lost 7 bases and 4 bases, in that order; junction bases with no gene match: 10. The CDR3 sequence: CASTTPSGSSYEQYF. The CDR3 nucleotides read TGTGCCAGCACCACTCCTAGCGGGAGTTCGTACGAGCAGTACTTC.

A few counts support this clonotype. The rearrangement links TRBV19 to TRBJ2-7; 8 bases map to TRBD2. V trimming: 3 bases; J trimming: 4 bases; junction bases outside the gene matches: 8. The CDR3 spans 15 residues. Germline-derived CDR1 and CDR2 are LNHDA and SQIVND (reference sequence). The CDR3 sequence: CASSMPSGSMYEQYF. In DNA form, the CDR3 reads TGTGCCAGTAGTATGCCCAGCGGGAGTATGTACGAGCAGTACTTC. Variable domain in full (rest from reference TRBV19 and TRBJ2-7): DGGITQSPKYLFRKEGQNVTLSCEQNLNHDAMYWYRQDPGQGLRLIYYSQIVNDFQKGDIAEGYSVSREKKESFPLTVTSAQKNPTAFYLCASSMPSGSMYEQYFGPGTRLTVT.

The chain joins TRBV29-1 to TRBJ2-7; D possibly corresponds to TRBD1 (5 bases). The CDR3 is made up of 14 amino acids. V lost 8 bases and J lost 5, with 22 bases in between. The germline V gene encodes CDR1 SQVTM and CDR2 ANQGSEA. As DNA, the CDR3 is TGCAGCTTCCGCCAGACCCAGGGTAACAACGAGCAGTACTTC. It is translated as CSFRQTQGNNEQYF.

This clonotype has a count of ten or more. The rearrangement uses TRBV7-8 and TRBJ1-2; D unresolved. V was pared by 1 base and J by 4 bases, with 10 bases between. There are 14 residues in the CDR3. Per germline, CDR1 SGHVS and CDR2 FQNEAQ. The CDR3 loop reads CASSLETGVYGYTF. The CDR3, as DNA: TGTGCCAGCAGCTTAGAGACGGGTGTCTATGGCTACACCTTC.

This clonotype has a handful of counts. The V call is TRBV11-2, the J call TRBJ2-7, with D maybe TRBD2 (5 bases). Germline-derived CDR1 and CDR2 are SGHAT and FQNNGV. The CDR3 covers 13 residues. V lost 3 bases and J lost 4, with 10 bases in between. DNA of the CDR3: TGTGCCAGCAGCTTGGAGGTTCCGTACGAGCAGTACTTC. Residues: CASSLEVPYEQYF.

In its sample, this clonotype was seen many times. The chain joins TRBV7-6 to TRBJ1-4, with unresolved D. The CDR3 is made up of 15 amino acids. V was trimmed by 6 bases and J by 0 bases, leaving 11 bases between them. Germline V gene data show CDR1 as SGHVS and CDR2 as FNYEAQ. CDR3 bases: TGTGCCAGCAGTTTGGGGTCCTCAACTAATGAAAAACTGTTTTTT. This translates into CASSLGSSTNEKLFF.

This clonotype has ten or more counts. This chain connects TRBV6-6 to TRBJ2-2; TRBD1 or TRBD2 may be the D gene (5 bases each). The germline V gene encodes CDR1 MNHNY and CDR2 SVGAGI (reference sequence). This CDR3 region has 16 residues. V lost 8 bases and J 1 base, leaving 17 bases between the germline ends. CDR3 bases: TGTGCCAGCTCCCCGGGGTGGGGCCGGAACACCGGGGAGCTGTTTTTT. Translation gives CASSPGWGRNTGELFF.

This clonotype was counted ten times or more. The V gene is TRBV2, the J gene TRBJ2-6, with D perhaps matching TRBD2 (5 bases). Germline lookup yields CDR1 SNHLY and CDR2 FYNNEI. The V and J ends lost 4 bases and 2 bases respectively, with 12 bases between them. The CDR3 is made up of 16 amino acids. As DNA, the CDR3 is TGTGCCAGCAGTGTTGCCGGGAATCCTGGGGCCAACGTCCTGACTTTC. Its protein product is CASSVAGNPGANVLTF.

This clonotype appeared many times. The gene calls are TRBV29-1 and TRBJ1-1, with D maybe TRBD1 (5 bases). CDR1 is SQVTM and CDR2 is ANQGSEA in the germline V gene. CDR3 length: 12 amino acids. V was cut by 7 bases and J by 5 bases, with 14 bases left in between. CDR3 region: CSGGPGPTEAFF. The CDR3 DNA follows: TGCAGCGGGGGACCGGGACCGACTGAAGCTTTCTTT.

This clonotype was seen a handful of times. The chain recombines TRBV4-3 with TRBJ2-7; no clear D. This CDR3 has 13 amino acids. The V gene's germline CDR1 is LGHNA and CDR2 YSLEER. V gave up 2 bases and J gave up 2 bases, with 7 bases separating them. The CDR3 loop reads CASSQLLTYEQYF. The CDR3 DNA reads TGCGCCAGCAGCCAATTGCTAACCTACGAGCAGTACTTC.

There are many counts of this clonotype. The chain recombines TRBV28 with TRBJ2-3, with D possibly matching TRBD1 (6 bases). Trimming removed 5 bases at V and 6 bases at J, with 15 bases between. Germline V gene data show CDR1 as MDHEN and CDR2 as SYDVKM. The CDR3 is made up of 14 amino acids. The CDR3 bases are TGTGCCAGCAGTGTACAGGGAAGGTCCGATACGCAGTATTTT. The encoded protein is CASSVQGRSDTQYF.

This clonotype was seen repeatedly, ten times or more. V and J are TRBV11-2 and TRBJ1-4; D perhaps matches TRBD1 (5 bases). V shed 5 bases and J shed 5 bases, with 9 bases lying between them. Germline V gives CDR1 SGHAT, CDR2 FQNNGV. This CDR3 region has 13 residues. CDR3 coding DNA: TGTGCCAGCAGCGCGGGACTGAATGAAAAACTGTTTTTT. This translates into CASSAGLNEKLFF.

This clonotype has at least ten counts. V is TRBV7-2 and J is TRBJ1-3; tentatively, D is TRBD1 (5 bases). This CDR3 is built from 15 residues. Trimming took 4 bases from V and 4 from J, leaving 14 bases between them. Germline values: CDR1 SGHTA, CDR2 FQGNSA. CDR3 nucleotides: TGTGCCAGCAGCTCCGGACAATGGGCAGGAAACACCATATATTTT. It yields the protein CASSSGQWAGNTIYF.

This clonotype was detected many times. V gene TRBV7-2 combines with J gene TRBJ1-5; 8 positions agree with TRBD1. J lost 2 bases, V lost 6 bases, and 6 bases had no gene match. The germline V gene has CDR1 SGHTA and CDR2 FQGNSA. This CDR3 has 15 amino acids. The CDR3: CASRPGGSGNQPQHF. The CDR3, as DNA: TGTGCCAGCAGGCCAGGGGGCAGCGGCAATCAGCCCCAGCATTTT.

This clonotype was recorded at least ten times. The rearrangement uses TRBV4-3 and TRBJ1-5; the match to TRBD1 covers 9 bases. Germline CDR1 is LGHNA and CDR2 is YSLEER. The CDR3 is 15 amino acids. With 4 bases clipped from V and 1 base from J, the junction kept 2 bases outside the gene matches. CDR3 sequence reads: CASSRGQGSNQPQHF. CDR3 bases: TGCGCCAGCAGCCGAGGACAGGGGAGCAATCAGCCCCAGCATTTT.

This clonotype occurred a few times. A much larger clone lies a single base off, so this may be a read error. The J gene is TRBJ2-1, the V gene TRBV15; 7 nucleotides align to TRBD1. Germline values: CDR1 LNHNV, CDR2 YYDKDF (reference sequence). V gave up 5 bases and J gave up 2 bases; unmatched junction bases: 15. The CDR3 runs to 18 residues. The CDR3 coding sequence is TGTGCCACCAGCCCCAGTCTTTTAGAGGGGGCCGCCTACAATGAGCAGTTCTTC. Translated, it gives CATSPSLLEGAAYNEQFF.

This clonotype was observed at least ten times. The gene calls are TRBV20-1 and TRBJ2-1; TRBD1 aligns across 9 bases. V lost 3 bases, J lost 13 bases, and 7 bases stayed unmatched. Germline CDR1 reads DFQATT; CDR2 reads SNEGSKA (reference sequence). The CDR3 has 12 amino acids. CDR3 in DNA: TGCAGTGCTAGGGAACCGGGACAGGGTCAGTTCTTC. Protein product: CSAREPGQGQFF.

The chain combines TRBV7-6 with TRBJ1-4; D gene ambiguous. The CDR3 has 12 residues. Trimming left V 2 bases short and J 10 bases short, with 8 bases between. Looked up from germline, CDR1 is SGHVS and CDR2 is FNYEAQ. This chain's CDR3 is CASSLSSGKLFF. CDR3 in DNA: TGTGCCAGCAGCTTATCGTCTGGAAAACTGTTTTTT. Together with reference TRBV7-6 and TRBJ1-4, the CDR3 gives the full variable domain: GAGVSQSPRYKVTKRGQDVALRCDPISGHVSLYWYRQALGQGPEFLTYFNYEAQQDKSGLPNDRFSAERPEGSISTLTIQRTEQRDSAMYRCASSLSSGKLFFGSGTQLSVL.

This clonotype was observed many times. The rearrangement joins TRBV7-3 to TRBJ2-3; perhaps TRBD1 as D (5 bases). Germline V lookup: CDR1 SGHTA, CDR2 FQGTGA. The CDR3 is made up of 18 amino acids. Trimming shortened V by 5 bases and J by 2 bases, and 23 bases separated the two germline ends. CDR3 loop: CASSGIGSAGSLTDTQYF. The CDR3 DNA reads as TGTGCCAGCAGCGGAATCGGGTCGGCAGGGTCCCTCACAGATACGCAGTATTTT.